A selection of T cell receptor beta chains follows, all from one sample in a study of memory CD4+ T cells and cytomegalovirus serostatus. Libraries were prepared by immunoSEQ multiplex PCR; TCRdb keeps only in-frame clonotypes and omits some of them. Of over 40,000 clones listed, 74% were seen once; the top ten hold 0.9% to 1.5%. Sequencing used memory CD4+ T cells from blood. Every receptor here comes from an adult in good health and CMV-seropositive. The CDR3 runs from the conserved cysteine through the conserved F or W. Each record gives: CDR3 length, V gene, J gene, D gene, clone size, CDR3 protein, CDR3 DNA. A D gene is named only where the DNA matches it firmly. Where a row states a size, it is once, few, many or the class of an expanded clone; other rows omit it.

length: 14
V: TRBV29-1
J: TRBJ2-7
D: TRBD2
size: NA
CDR3: CSVAPQRGAYEQYF
DNA: TGCAGCGTTGCGCCCCAGCGGGGGGCCTACGAGCAGTACTTC

length: 15
V: TRBV28
J: TRBJ1-5
D: NA
size: NA
CDR3: CASSLWSGVGQPQHF
DNA: TGTGCCAGCAGCCTATGGTCGGGGGTGGGTCAGCCCCAGCATTTT

length: 14
V: TRBV4-3
J: TRBJ1-4
D: TRBD1
size: NA
CDR3: CASSRQGTNEKLFF
DNA: TGCGCCAGCAGCCGACAGGGAACTAATGAAAAACTGTTTTTT

length: 16
V: TRBV19
J: TRBJ1-1
D: TRBD1
size: once
CDR3: CASSYLRDRVNTEAFF
DNA: TGTGCCAGTAGCTACCTGAGGGACAGGGTGAACACTGAAGCTTTCTTT

length: 14
V: TRBV11-2
J: TRBJ2-3
D: NA
size: few
CDR3: CASSLNPGTDTQYF
DNA: TGTGCCAGCAGCTTGAATCCAGGGACAGATACGCAGTATTTT

length: 16
V: TRBV2
J: TRBJ1-6
D: TRBD1
size: NA
CDR3: CASSEALQGADSPLHF
DNA: TGTGCCAGCAGTGAAGCGCTTCAGGGGGCAGATTCACCCCTCCACTTT

length: 14
V: TRBV7-2
J: TRBJ1-2
D: NA
size: few
CDR3: CASIPNRGDPGYTF
DNA: TGTGCCAGCATTCCCAATAGGGGAGATCCAGGCTACACCTTC

length: 16
V: TRBV7-9
J: TRBJ2-3
D: NA
size: NA
CDR3: CASSPRYREGTDTQYF
DNA: TGTGCCAGCAGCCCTCGGTACAGGGAAGGCACAGATACGCAGTATTTT

length: 18
V: TRBV9
J: TRBJ2-2
D: TRBD2
size: once
CDR3: CASSLHPSSGGAPGELFF
DNA: TGTGCCAGCAGCCTCCACCCCTCTAGCGGGGGGGCTCCCGGGGAGCTGTTTTTT

length: 16
V: TRBV27
J: TRBJ2-1
D: TRBD2
size: NA
CDR3: CASSSIGAGEDNEQFF
DNA: TGTGCCAGCAGTTCCATAGGGGCGGGGGAAGACAATGAGCAGTTCTTC

length: 19
V: TRBV10-3
J: TRBJ2-7
D: TRBD2
size: few
CDR3: CAISESGQAGRQFYYEQYF
DNA: TGTGCCATCAGTGAGTCCGGTCAAGCGGGGCGACAGTTCTACTACGAGCAGTACTTC

length: 12
V: TRBV6-1
J: TRBJ1-3
D: NA
size: once
CDR3: CASSEGGNTIYF
DNA: TGTGCCAGCAGCGAGGGAGGAAACACCATATATTTT

length: 13
V: TRBV5-4
J: TRBJ2-3
D: NA
size: NA
CDR3: CASSGTGVDTQYF
DNA: TGTGCCAGCAGCGGAACGGGGGTAGATACGCAGTATTTT

length: 15
V: TRBV19
J: TRBJ1-4
D: NA
size: NA
CDR3: CASSVPGTKGEKLFF
DNA: TGTGCCAGTAGTGTCCCCGGGACAAAAGGCGAAAAACTGTTTTTT

length: 18
V: TRBV2
J: TRBJ1-3
D: NA
size: few
CDR3: CASSERWPALSSGNTIYF
DNA: TGTGCCAGCAGTGAACGGTGGCCAGCCCTCAGTTCTGGAAACACCATATATTTT

length: 15
V: TRBV6-5
J: TRBJ2-7
D: TRBD2
size: NA
CDR3: CASSYEGGPTYEQYF
DNA: TGTGCCAGCAGTTATGAGGGAGGGCCGACCTACGAGCAGTACTTC

length: 14
V: TRBV10-3
J: TRBJ2-1
D: TRBD1
size: NA
CDR3: CAISDDRGETEQFF
DNA: TGTGCCATCAGTGACGACAGGGGTGAGACCGAGCAGTTCTTC

length: 14
V: TRBV6-5
J: TRBJ1-5
D: NA
size: NA
CDR3: CASSYNLGVQPQHF
DNA: TGTGCCAGCAGTTATAATTTGGGCGTTCAGCCCCAGCATTTT

length: 17
V: TRBV5-1
J: TRBJ1-6
D: TRBD1
size: NA
CDR3: CASSLSPNRDRGTPLHF
DNA: TGCGCCAGCAGCCTGTCCCCTAACCGGGACAGGGGGACACCCCTCCACTTT

length: 16
V: TRBV7-2
J: TRBJ2-2
D: NA
size: NA
CDR3: CASSLALTQGPGELFF
DNA: TGTGCCAGCAGCCTAGCCCTGACTCAAGGGCCCGGGGAGCTGTTTTTT

length: 15
V: TRBV27
J: TRBJ1-2
D: NA
size: NA
CDR3: CASTRYGGGNYGYTF
DNA: TGTGCCAGTACTCGGTATGGAGGGGGAAACTATGGCTACACCTTC

length: 15
V: TRBV6-6
J: TRBJ1-5
D: NA
size: few
CDR3: CASSYPAGSGQPQHF
DNA: TGTGCCAGCAGTTATCCCGCGGGGTCGGGCCAGCCCCAGCATTTT